Listed here are 12 T cell receptor beta chains from one sample, sequenced in a study of OX40 agonist ivuxolimab in advanced cancers. Repertoires were generated with immunoSEQ multiplex PCR, while TCRdb's copy carries only in-frame clones and drops some. The data contain tens of thousands of clones, 75% to 85% of them seen just once; the ten biggest clones take up around 0.7%. The sample in question was CD4+ or CD8+ T cells sorted from blood, obtained in a trial of the OX40 agonist ivuxolimab. These receptors all come from an adult with an advanced solid tumor such as melanoma, head and neck, liver or kidney cancer.

As DNA, the CDR3 is TGTGCCAGCTCACCACCTTTACAGACTTTCCAAGAGACCCAGTACTTC. Residues: CASSPPLQTFQETQYF. V is TRBV18 and J is TRBJ2-5; D is unclear. Germline CDR1 KGHSH, CDR2 LQKENI. The CDR3 has 16 amino acids. The V and J ends lost 0 bases and 1 base respectively, with 12 bases between them.

The rearrangement links TRBV25-1 to TRBJ2-2; TRBD1 or TRBD2 may be the D gene (5 bases each). Germline lookup yields CDR1 MGHDK and CDR2 SYGVNS. There are 14 residues in the CDR3. V was pared by 4 bases and J by 13 bases, with 19 bases between. CDR3 nucleotides: TGTGCCAGCAGTGCCGGGACGGACGGTTTGTGGCTGTTTTTT. Translating gives CASSAGTDGLWLFF. Full variable domain (missing parts from reference TRBV25-1 and TRBJ2-2): EADIYQTPRYLVIGTGKKITLECSQTMGHDKMYWYQQDPGMELHLIHYSYGVNSTEKGDLSSESTVSRIRTEHFPLTLESARPSHTSQYLCASSAGTDGLWLFFGEGSRLTVL.

This rearrangement joins TRBV11-2 to TRBJ2-3, with 8 bases identical to TRBD2. V gave up 7 bases and J gave up 4 bases; unmatched junction bases: 7. Per the germline V gene, CDR1 is SGHAT and CDR2 is FQNNGV. CDR3 length equals 14 residues. The CDR3: CASTRPGLADTQYF. CDR3 DNA sequence: TGTGCCAGCACCCGCCCGGGACTAGCAGATACGCAGTATTTT.

The chain is built from TRBV14 and TRBJ2-2; no firm D call. Germline V lookup: CDR1 SGHDN, CDR2 FVKESK. The CDR3 contains 15 residues. The V end was cut by 5 bases, the J end by 3 bases, with 13 bases between. CDR3 in amino acids: CASSATTGYTGELFF. DNA of the CDR3: TGTGCCAGCAGCGCTACGACTGGTTACACCGGGGAGCTGTTTTTT.

This clone was seen a few times. The rearrangement links TRBV6-4 to TRBJ1-2; no definite D call. CDR1 is MRHNA, CDR2 SNTAGT, per germline. The V and J ends lost 7 bases and 3 bases respectively, with 15 bases between them. CDR3 length equals 14 residues. The CDR3, as DNA: TGTGCCAGCACCACACGGGTCACGGACTATGGCTACACCTTC. Translated: CASTTRVTDYGYTF.

This clone has just one count. This chain links TRBV5-4 with TRBJ1-5; a weak D match, TRBD1 (6 bases). CDR3 length equals 16 residues. V lost 2 bases and J 9 bases, leaving 21 bases between the germline ends. Germline V CDR1 and CDR2: SGHNT, YYREEE (reference sequence). DNA for the CDR3: TGTGCCAGCAGCTTCAAAACAGGGTCGATTCAATCGCCCCAGCATTTT. As protein: CASSFKTGSIQSPQHF.

The rearrangement uses TRBV12-5 and TRBJ2-3; perhaps TRBD2 as D (7 bases). Germline V gene sequence: CDR1 LGHNT, CDR2 FRNRAP. V gave up 6 bases and J gave up 6 bases, with 19 bases separating them. The CDR3 has 15 residues. The CDR3 loop is CASGLEGGAWDTQYF. CDR3 nucleotides: TGTGCTAGTGGCCTAGAGGGGGGGGCTTGGGATACGCAGTATTTT.

The chain employs TRBV28 and TRBJ2-7, with D perhaps matching TRBD1 or TRBD2 (6 bases each). This CDR3 spans 15 amino acids. V dropped 3 bases and J dropped 3 bases, with 15 bases sitting between them. The germline gives CDR1 MDHEN, CDR2 SYDVKM. The CDR3 sequence: CASSFRSRGVYEQYF. DNA for the CDR3: TGTGCCAGCAGTTTCCGATCGAGGGGGGTCTACGAGCAGTACTTC.

The V and J genes are TRBV5-6 and TRBJ1-2, with 10 positions matching TRBD1. The CDR3 spans 15 residues. The V gene end was trimmed by 2 bases and the J gene end by 4 bases; junction bases not matched to a gene: 5. CDR1 is SGHDT and CDR2 is YYEEEE in the germline V gene. The CDR3 is CASSFDRGPRYGYTF. The CDR3 region has the DNA TGTGCCAGCAGCTTCGACAGGGGGCCTCGCTATGGCTACACCTTC.

This chain joins TRBV5-1 and TRBJ2-1, with 13 bases aligning to TRBD2. Trimming removed 0 bases from V and 3 bases from J; junction bases left unmatched: 6. This CDR3 contains 18 residues. Germline assignment: CDR1 SGHRS and CDR2 YFSETQ. For the CDR3, the DNA is TGCGCCAGCAGCTTGGGAGGACTAGCGGGGGCAAACTACAATGAGCAGTTCTTC. It encodes CASSLGGLAGANYNEQFF.

This clone turned up a few times. V usage is TRBV5-4 and J usage is TRBJ2-5, with 10 bases matching TRBD1. V trimming: 4 bases; J trimming: 5 bases; junction bases outside the gene matches: 5. The germline gives CDR1 SGHNT, CDR2 YYREEE (reference sequence). The length of the CDR3 is 14 residues. CDR3 nucleotide sequence: TGTGCCAGCAGCCCCGACAGGGGGCGGGAGACCCAGTACTTC. Protein sequence: CASSPDRGRETQYF.

The chain links TRBV7-2 to TRBJ2-7, with D hard to call. The V gene's germline CDR1 is SGHTA and CDR2 FQGNSA. Trimming removed 2 bases from V and 0 bases from J, with 20 bases in between. The CDR3 loop spans 18 amino acids. The CDR3 coding sequence is TGTGCCAGCAGCTTAAGTCCCTCTCGGCTCACCTCCTCCTACGAGCAGTACTTC. This gives the protein CASSLSPSRLTSSYEQYF.